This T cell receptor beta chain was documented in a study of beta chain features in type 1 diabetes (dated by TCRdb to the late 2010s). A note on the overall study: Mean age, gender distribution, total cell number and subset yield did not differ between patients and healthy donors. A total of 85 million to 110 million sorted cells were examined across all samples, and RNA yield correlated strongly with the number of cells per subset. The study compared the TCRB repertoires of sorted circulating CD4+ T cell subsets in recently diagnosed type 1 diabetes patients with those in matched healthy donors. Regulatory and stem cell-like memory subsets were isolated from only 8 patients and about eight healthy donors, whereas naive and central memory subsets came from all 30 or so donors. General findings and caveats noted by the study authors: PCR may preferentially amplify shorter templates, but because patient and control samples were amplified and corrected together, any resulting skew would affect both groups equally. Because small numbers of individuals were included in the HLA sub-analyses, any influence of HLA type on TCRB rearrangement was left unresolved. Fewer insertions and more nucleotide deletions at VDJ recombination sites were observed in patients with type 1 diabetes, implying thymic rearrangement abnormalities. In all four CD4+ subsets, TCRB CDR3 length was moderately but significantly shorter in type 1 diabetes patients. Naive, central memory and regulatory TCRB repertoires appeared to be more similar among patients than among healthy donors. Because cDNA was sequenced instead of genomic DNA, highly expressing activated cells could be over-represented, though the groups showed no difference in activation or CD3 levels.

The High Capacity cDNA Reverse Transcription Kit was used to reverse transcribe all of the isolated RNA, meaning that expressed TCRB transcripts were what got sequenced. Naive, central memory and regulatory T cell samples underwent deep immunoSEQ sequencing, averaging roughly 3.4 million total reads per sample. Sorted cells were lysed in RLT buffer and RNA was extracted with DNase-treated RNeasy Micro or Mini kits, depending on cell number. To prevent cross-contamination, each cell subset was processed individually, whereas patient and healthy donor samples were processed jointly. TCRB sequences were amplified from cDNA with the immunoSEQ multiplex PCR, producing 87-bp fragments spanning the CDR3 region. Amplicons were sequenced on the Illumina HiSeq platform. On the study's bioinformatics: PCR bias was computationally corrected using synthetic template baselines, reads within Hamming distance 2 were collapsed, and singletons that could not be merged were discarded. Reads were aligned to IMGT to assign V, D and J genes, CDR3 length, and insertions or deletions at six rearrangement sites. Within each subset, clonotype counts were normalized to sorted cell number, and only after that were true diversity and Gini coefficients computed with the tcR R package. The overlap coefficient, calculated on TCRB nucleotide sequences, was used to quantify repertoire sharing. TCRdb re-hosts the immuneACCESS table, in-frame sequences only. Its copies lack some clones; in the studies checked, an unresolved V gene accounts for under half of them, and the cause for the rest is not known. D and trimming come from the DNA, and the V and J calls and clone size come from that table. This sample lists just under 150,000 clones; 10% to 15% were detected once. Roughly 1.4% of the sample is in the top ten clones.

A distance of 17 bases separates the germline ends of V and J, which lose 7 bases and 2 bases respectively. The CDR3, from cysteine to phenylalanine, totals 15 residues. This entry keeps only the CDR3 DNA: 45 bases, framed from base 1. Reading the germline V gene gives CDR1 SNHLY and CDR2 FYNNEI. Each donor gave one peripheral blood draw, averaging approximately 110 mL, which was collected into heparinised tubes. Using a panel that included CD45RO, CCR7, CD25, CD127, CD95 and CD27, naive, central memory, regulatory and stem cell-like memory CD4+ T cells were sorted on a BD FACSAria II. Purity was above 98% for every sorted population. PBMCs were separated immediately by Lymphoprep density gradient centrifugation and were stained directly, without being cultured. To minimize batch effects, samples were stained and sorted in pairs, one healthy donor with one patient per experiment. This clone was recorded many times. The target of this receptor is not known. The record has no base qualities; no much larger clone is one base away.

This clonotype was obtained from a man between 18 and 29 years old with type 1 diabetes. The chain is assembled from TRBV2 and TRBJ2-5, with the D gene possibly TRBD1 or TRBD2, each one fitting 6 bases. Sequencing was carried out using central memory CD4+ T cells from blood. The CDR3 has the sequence CASTLGGTLQETQYF. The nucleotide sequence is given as TGTGCCAGCACCCTAGGGGGGACGTTACAAGAGACCCAGTACTTC.